This TCR beta chain was obtained from a study of blood T cell repertoires in COVID-19. Sequencing used immunoSEQ multiplex PCR; TCRdb keeps in-frame clones, though not all of them. The sample has 84,000 or so clones, roughly 86% seen once. Germline CDR1 MNHEY, CDR2 SMNVEV (reference sequence). V shed 3 bases and J 5 bases; nucleotides not matched to a gene: 6. The CDR3 spans 14 residues. The receptor comes from an elderly woman with acute or convalescent COVID-19. Sequenced sample: peripheral blood. V is TRBV27 and J is TRBJ2-5; 7 bases are shared with TRBD1. CDR3 amino acids: CASSFQGEGETQYF. DNA for the CDR3: TGTGCCAGCAGTTTCCAGGGGGAAGGGGAGACCCAGTACTTC.